The present TCR beta chain was sequenced within a study of T-cell reconstitution after alpha-beta-depleted transplantation in children. TCRbeta library construction was performed incorporating unique molecular identifiers. One entry per CDR3 protein results from TCRdb running MiXCR on the PCR reads. The sample records about 980,000 distinct CDR3 sequences, 25% to 35% being singletons. This clonotype turned up a few times. This CDR3 has 12 residues. Germline-derived CDR1 and CDR2 are SQVTM and ANQGSEA. V lost 6 bases and J lost 4, with 12 bases in between. The sample was PBMCs, mostly from graft donor cells, taken 360 days after TCRalphabeta/CD19-depleted stem cell transplant. The TCR was taken from a boy in the first two years of life who had a stem cell transplant for SCID, so the T cells may come from the graft donor. This chain joins TRBV29-1 and TRBJ2-5; TRBD2 might be the D (5 bases). The CDR3 DNA reads TGCAGCGTGAGAGGGCCCAGAGAGACCCAGTACTTC. Residues: CSVRGPRETQYF.